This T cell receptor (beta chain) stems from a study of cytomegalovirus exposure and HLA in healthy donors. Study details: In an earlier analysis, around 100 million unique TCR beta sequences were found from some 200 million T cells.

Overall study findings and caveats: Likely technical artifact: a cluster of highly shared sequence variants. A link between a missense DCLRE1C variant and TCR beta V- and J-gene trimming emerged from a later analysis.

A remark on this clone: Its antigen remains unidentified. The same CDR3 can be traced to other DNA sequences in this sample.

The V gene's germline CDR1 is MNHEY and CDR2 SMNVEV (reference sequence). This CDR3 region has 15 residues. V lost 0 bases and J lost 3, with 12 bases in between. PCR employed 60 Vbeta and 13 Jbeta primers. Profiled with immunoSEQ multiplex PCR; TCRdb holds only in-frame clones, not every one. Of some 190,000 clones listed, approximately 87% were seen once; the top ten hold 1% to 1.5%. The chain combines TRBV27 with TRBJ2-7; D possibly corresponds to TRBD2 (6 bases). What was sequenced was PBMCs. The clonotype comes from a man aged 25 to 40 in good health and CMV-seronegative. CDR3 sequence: CASSLSGDSFYEQYF. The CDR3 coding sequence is TGTGCCAGCAGTTTATCAGGGGACTCCTTCTACGAGCAGTACTTC.